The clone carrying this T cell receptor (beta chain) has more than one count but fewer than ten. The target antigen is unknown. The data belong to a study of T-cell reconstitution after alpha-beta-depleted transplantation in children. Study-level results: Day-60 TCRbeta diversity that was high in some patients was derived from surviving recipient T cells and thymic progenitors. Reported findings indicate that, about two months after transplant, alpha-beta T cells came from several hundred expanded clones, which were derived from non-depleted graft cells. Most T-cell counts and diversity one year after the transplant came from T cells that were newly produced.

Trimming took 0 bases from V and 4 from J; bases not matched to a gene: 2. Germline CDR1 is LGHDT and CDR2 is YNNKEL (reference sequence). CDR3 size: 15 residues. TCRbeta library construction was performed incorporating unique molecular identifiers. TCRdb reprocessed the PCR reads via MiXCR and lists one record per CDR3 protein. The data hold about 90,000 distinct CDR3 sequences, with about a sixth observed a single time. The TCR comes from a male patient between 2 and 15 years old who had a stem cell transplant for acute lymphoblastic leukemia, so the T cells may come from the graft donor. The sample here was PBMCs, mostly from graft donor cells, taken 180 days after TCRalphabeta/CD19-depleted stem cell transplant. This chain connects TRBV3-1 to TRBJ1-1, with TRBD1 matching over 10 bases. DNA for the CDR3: TGTGCCAGCAGCCAAGATTGGACAGGGGGCACTGAAGCTTTCTTT. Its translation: CASSQDWTGGTEAFF.